Below are 18 T cell receptor beta chains sequenced from a single sample in a study of blood T cells in healthy people across ages (dated by TCRdb to the mid-2010s). Libraries were built with 5' RACE. The instrument given in TCRdb is Illumina HiSeq 2500. A second PCR of 7 to 11 cycles was performed with a sample-barcoded 5' primer and a J-beta primer mix. Starting from the raw public reads, TCRdb applied fastp trimming at Q25, assembled clones with MiXCR and retained in-frame beta chains. When rows share a CDR3 protein, they turn into one entry using the most common DNA and genes. The table for this sample lists fewer than 1,200,000 distinct CDR3 sequences; about 23% of them were counted only once. The ten largest account for about 0.72% of the sample. The same sample was also used in a study of T cells of mothers and their children.

Sequencing was done on a sample of blood. Receptors were obtained from a girl aged 2-15 years in good health.

The gene calls are TRBV27 and TRBJ2-5; D might be TRBD1 or TRBD2, each matching 5 bases. The end of the DNA is better explained by TRBJ2-7, so the J call may be wrong. CDR3 length: 12 amino acids. Germline V gene lookup returns CDR1 MNHEY and CDR2 SMNVEV (reference sequence). The CDR3 sequence: CASTGATLEQYF. CDR3 sequence (DNA): TGTGCCAGCACCGGGGCGACGCTCGAGCAGTACTTC.

The chain links TRBV3-1 to TRBJ2-7, with D possibly being TRBD1 (5 bases). CDR1 and CDR2 from the germline V gene are LGHDT and YNNKEL (reference sequence). With 0 bases removed from V and 3 bases from J, the gap between germline ends came to 12 bases. The CDR3 covers 15 residues. For the CDR3, the DNA is TGTGCCAGCAGCCAAGAGTGGGGCGGAAACTACGAGCAGTACTTC. Translation gives CASSQEWGGNYEQYF.

V gene TRBV7-2 combines with J gene TRBJ2-1; D not certain. Looked up from germline, CDR1 is SGHTA and CDR2 is FQGNSA. CDR3 length: 13 residues. Trimming took off 4 bases at V and 6 bases at J, with 10 bases between the two ends. CDR3 sequence: CASSYIGGNEQFF. CDR3 nucleotide sequence: TGTGCCAGCAGCTACATAGGCGGCAATGAGCAGTTCTTC.

This rearrangement joins TRBV20-1 to TRBJ1-1; D gene unclear. CDR1 is DFQATT, CDR2 SNEGSKA, per germline (reference sequence). The CDR3 length is 15 residues. V was pared by 0 bases and J by 1 base, with 12 bases between. In nucleotides, the CDR3 is TGCAGTGCTAGAGAGGGTGGGCTGGAGAACACTGAAGCTTTCTTT. Protein: CSAREGGLENTEAFF.

J is TRBJ2-6 and V is TRBV29-1, with D hard to call. The length of the CDR3 is 11 residues. V lost 5 bases to trimming and J lost 4 bases, with 3 bases between them. Germline assignment: CDR1 SQVTM and CDR2 ANQGSEA. The CDR3 reads CSVSGANVLTF. CDR3 DNA sequence: TGCAGCGTTTCAGGGGCCAACGTCCTGACTTTC. Full variable domain (outside the CDR3, taken from reference TRBV29-1 and TRBJ2-6): SAVISQKPSRDICQRGTSLTIQCQVDSQVTMMFWYRQQPGQSLTLIATANQGSEATYESGFVIDKFPISRPNLTFSTLTVSNMSPEDSSIYLCSVSGANVLTFGAGSRLTVL.

This clonotype was seen just once. The chain is built from TRBV7-9 and TRBJ2-3, with D uncertain. Germline V gives CDR1 SEHNR, CDR2 FQNEAQ (reference sequence). The CDR3 has 15 amino acids. V gave up 4 bases and J gave up 0 bases, with 11 bases separating them. CDR3: CASSSPVGSTDTQYF. DNA for the CDR3: TGTGCCAGCAGCTCCCCGGTGGGAAGCACAGATACGCAGTATTTT.

This chain uses TRBV20-1 with TRBJ2-7, with TRBD1 matching over 9 bases. The trim removed 6 bases at V and 5 bases at J, leaving 5 bases unmatched. This CDR3 has 12 residues. The germline gives CDR1 DFQATT, CDR2 SNEGSKA (reference sequence). The CDR3 protein is CSARQGGNEQYF. The CDR3 bases are TGCAGTGCCAGACAGGGGGGGAACGAGCAGTACTTC.

This clonotype was counted only a few times. V gene TRBV7-2 combines with J gene TRBJ2-6; TRBD1 agrees at 9 bases. After removal of 3 bases from V and 2 bases from J, the junction contained 11 bases not matched to a gene. The CDR3 length is 19 residues. CDR1 SGHTA and CDR2 FQGNSA come from the germline V gene. CDR3 bases: TGTGCCAGCAGCTTCGCACCGGGACAGGGTCTACCTGGGGCCAACGTCCTGACTTTC. This sequence encodes CASSFAPGQGLPGANVLTF.

The sample holds a few counts of this clonotype. V is TRBV7-9 and J is TRBJ1-3; no definite D call. Trimming cost V 1 base and J 0 bases, with 10 bases left between them. Germline V lookup: CDR1 SEHNR, CDR2 FQNEAQ (reference sequence). There are 16 residues in the CDR3. CDR3 in amino acids: CASSLGLLSSGNTIYF. CDR3 bases: TGTGCCAGCAGCTTAGGGCTGCTGAGCTCTGGAAACACCATATATTTT.

This clonotype was observed a few times. The gene calls are TRBV11-2 and TRBJ1-6; 8 bases map to TRBD1. The V segment lost 5 bases and the J segment 4 bases; nucleotides outside the gene matches: 10. This CDR3 contains 17 residues. CDR1 SGHAT and CDR2 FQNNGV come from the germline V gene. The CDR3 DNA reads TGTGCCAGCAGCCTATATCGGGGGACAGGATATAATTCACCCCTCCACTTT. Translation gives CASSLYRGTGYNSPLHF.

This rearrangement joins TRBV9 to TRBJ2-5; tentatively, D is TRBD1 or TRBD2 (6 bases each). Germline-derived CDR1 and CDR2 are SGDLS and YYNGEE. This CDR3 has 16 amino acids. Trimming took off 0 bases at V and 5 bases at J, with 17 bases between the two ends. CDR3 protein: CASSVAGDTRGETQYF. As DNA, the CDR3 is TGTGCCAGCAGCGTAGCTGGGGACACTCGGGGGGAGACCCAGTACTTC. The full variable domain, in which reference TRBV9 and TRBJ2-5 provide the parts outside the CDR3, is DSGVTQTPKHLITATGQRVTLRCSPRSGDLSVYWYQQSLDQGLQFLIQYYNGEERAKGNILERFSAQQFPDLHSELNLSSLELGDSALYFCASSVAGDTRGETQYFGPGTRLLVL.

CDR3: CSARDRRGGTGNIQYF. Here the CDR3 DNA reads TGCAGTGCTAGAGACAGGAGAGGGGGTACTGGGAACATTCAGTACTTC. The rearrangement uses TRBV20-1 and TRBJ2-4, with D possibly TRBD1 on 6 matching bases. Germline V gene sequence: CDR1 DFQATT, CDR2 SNEGSKA (reference sequence). V was trimmed by 0 bases and J by 7 bases, leaving 19 bases between them. This CDR3 has 16 amino acids.

This clonotype has more than one count but fewer than ten. The rearrangement joins TRBV10-3 to TRBJ2-1; weak D call: TRBD2 (7 bases). The CDR3 contains 13 residues. The ends were cut back, 4 bases at V and 7 bases at J, with 11 bases in the middle. The germline CDR1 and CDR2 sequences are ENHRY and SYGVKD. The DNA for the CDR3 is TGTGCCATCAGTGGGGGGGGGCCTAATGAGCAGTTCTTC. This codes for CAISGGGPNEQFF.

The J gene is TRBJ2-7, the V gene TRBV7-3; 7 nucleotides agree with TRBD2. Per germline, CDR1 SGHTA and CDR2 FQGTGA. This CDR3 region has 13 residues. The junction had 5 bases not matched to a gene; V was cut back by 2 bases and J by 7 bases. The CDR3 sequence: CASSLYKGGEQYF. The CDR3 coding sequence is TGTGCCAGCAGCTTATACAAGGGAGGGGAGCAGTACTTC.

This clonotype came up a few times. The V and J genes are TRBV29-1 and TRBJ2-1; no clear D. V dropped 8 bases and J dropped 8 bases, with 16 bases sitting between them. The CDR3 is 12 amino acids. The V gene's germline CDR1 is SQVTM and CDR2 ANQGSEA. CDR3 sequence reads: CSFWSSRDEQFF. The CDR3 DNA reads as TGCAGCTTCTGGTCCAGTCGGGATGAGCAGTTCTTC.

The rearrangement links TRBV5-1 to TRBJ2-6; 11 positions agree with TRBD1. This CDR3 spans 18 amino acids. From germline, CDR1 is SGHRS and CDR2 YFSETQ. V was clipped by 4 bases and J by 2 bases; unmatched bases: 8. The CDR3 protein is CASSADRGRLTGANVLTF. For the CDR3, the DNA is TGCGCCAGCAGCGCGGACAGGGGGCGTCTAACTGGGGCCAACGTCCTGACTTTC.

V and J are TRBV7-9 and TRBJ2-2; TRBD2 agrees at 10 bases. The CDR3 contains 16 residues. Trimming took 5 bases from V and 1 from J; bases not matched to a gene: 4. Germline CDR1 SEHNR, CDR2 FQNEAQ (reference sequence). The chain's CDR3 is CASSPSGRGNTGELFF. The CDR3 DNA is TGTGCCAGCAGCCCTAGCGGGAGAGGGAACACCGGGGAGCTGTTTTTT. Together with reference TRBV7-9 and TRBJ2-2, the CDR3 gives the full variable domain: DTGVSQNPRHKITKRGQNVTFRCDPISEHNRLYWYRQTLGQGPEFLTYFQNEAQLEKSRLLSDRFSAERPKGSFSTLEIQRTEQGDSAMYLCASSPSGRGNTGELFFGEGSRLTVL.

The chain links TRBV6-2 or TRBV6-3 to TRBJ1-1; D gene ambiguous. Germline V gene lookup returns CDR1 MNHEY and CDR2 SVGEGT. Trimming stripped 1 base from V and 2 bases from J, with 8 bases between. The CDR3 has 14 amino acids. CDR3 loop: CASSYFDGNTEAFF. The CDR3 DNA sequence: TGTGCCAGCAGTTACTTTGACGGTAACACTGAAGCTTTCTTT.